This paragraph reports one T cell receptor beta chain. The sample originates from a study of control samples from healthy donors and cancer patients. Sequenced by immunoSEQ multiplex PCR; TCRdb stores in-frame clones only, minus some. The sample carries fewer than 200,000 clones, roughly 93% recorded once. V lost 5 bases and J 4 bases, leaving 5 bases between the germline ends. CDR3 length equals 12 residues. Germline V CDR1 and CDR2: KGHSH, LQKENI. Material for sequencing was blood. The receptor was derived from a woman aged 60-75 years in good health. V gene TRBV18 combines with J gene TRBJ2-2, with unresolved D. CDR3 nucleotide sequence: TGTGCCAGCTCATCTCGCACCGGGGAGCTGTTTTTT. It encodes CASSSRTGELFF.